These 10 T cell receptor beta chains were all obtained from the same sample, sequenced in a study of control samples from healthy donors and cancer patients. TCRdb's table, derived via immunoSEQ multiplex PCR, lists solely in-frame clones and lacks some. The sample records 90,000 to 100,000 clones, 90% being singletons. Sequencing used blood. These receptors all come from a woman between 18 and 30 years old in good health.

V is TRBV21-1 and J is TRBJ2-5; TRBD2 was called by the table and not checked on the DNA. TRBV21-1 is designated a pseudogene. This CDR3 contains 15 residues. The CDR3 reads CASSEGTSGEETQYF. Written as DNA, the CDR3 is TGTGCCAGCAGCGAGGGGACTAGCGGGGAAGAGACCCAGTACTTC.

Only one count was recorded for this clone. This chain joins TRBV5-6 and TRBJ2-1, with D possibly called TRBD1 or TRBD2 (5 bases each). Germline assignment: CDR1 SGHDT and CDR2 YYEEEE. Trimming took off 4 bases at V and 5 bases at J, with 16 bases between the two ends. This CDR3 has 15 residues. This CDR3 reads CASSRFGTGNNEQFF. DNA of the CDR3: TGTGCCAGCAGCCGTTTCGGGACCGGCAACAATGAGCAGTTCTTC.

The chain combines TRBV6-1 with TRBJ2-1; 16 bases are a match to TRBD2. The CDR3 extends over 15 amino acids. Germline CDR1 reads MNHNS; CDR2 reads SASEGT. The trim removed 2 bases at V and 16 bases at J, leaving 8 bases unmatched. CDR3 DNA sequence: TGTGCCAGCAGTGAACAGGGACTAGCGGGGGGGCCACATTTCTTC. Translating gives CASSEQGLAGGPHFF.

The rearrangement links TRBV19 to TRBJ1-2, with D tentatively TRBD1 (5 bases). Germline V gives CDR1 LNHDA, CDR2 SQIVND (reference sequence). The V end lost 2 bases, the J end lost 6 bases, and 10 bases lay between the germline ends. The CDR3 consists of 13 residues. The CDR3 DNA reads as TGTGCCAGTAGTATAACGACAGCAAATGGCTACACCTTC. Residues: CASSITTANGYTF.

This chain uses TRBV29-1 with TRBJ1-2; a weak D match, TRBD1 (6 bases). CDR3 size: 16 residues. V was trimmed by 5 bases and J by 6 bases, leaving 25 bases between them. Looked up from germline, CDR1 is SQVTM and CDR2 is ANQGSEA. CDR3 coding DNA: TGCAGCGTTTGGGCTCCCTACAGGGTGGATACAGATGGCTACACCTTC. Amino acids: CSVWAPYRVDTDGYTF.

This chain connects TRBV2 to TRBJ1-3; TRBD1 might be the D (5 bases). This CDR3 spans 15 amino acids. V was trimmed by 6 bases and J by 0 bases, leaving 12 bases between them. CDR1 and CDR2 (germline): SNHLY, FYNNEI. Here the CDR3 reads CASRNYDSSGNTIYF. In DNA form, the CDR3 reads TGTGCCAGCAGGAACTACGACAGCTCTGGAAACACCATATATTTT. The full variable domain, completed using reference TRBV2 and TRBJ1-3, is EPEVTQTPSHQVTQMGQEVILRCVPISNHLYFYWYRQILGQKVEFLVSFYNNEISEKSEIFDDQFSVERPDGSNFTLKIRSTKLEDSAMYFCASRNYDSSGNTIYFGEGSWLTVV.

J is TRBJ1-2 and V is TRBV19; no reliable D call. The germline gives CDR1 LNHDA, CDR2 SQIVND (reference sequence). The length of the CDR3 is 12 residues. Trimming cost V 3 bases and J 4 bases, with 6 bases left between them. The CDR3: CASSMQTYGYTF. The CDR3 DNA is TGTGCCAGTAGTATGCAGACCTATGGCTACACCTTC.

J is TRBJ1-5 and V is TRBV6-5, with D unclear. The CDR3 length is 13 residues. V lost 4 bases to trimming and J lost 9 bases, with 13 bases between them. CDR1 and CDR2 (germline): MNHEY, SVGAGI. The CDR3 loop is CASSSGPVSPQHF. In DNA, the CDR3 is TGTGCCAGCAGTTCCGGGCCAGTGTCGCCCCAGCATTTT.

V and J are TRBV3-1 (or the pseudogene TRBV3-2) and TRBJ1-2, with D perhaps TRBD1 (6 bases). V was clipped by 4 bases and J by 3 bases, with 9 bases between them. The CDR3 extends over 13 amino acids. Looked up from germline, CDR1 is LGHDT and CDR2 is YNNKEL (reference sequence). This CDR3 reads CASSRRQDYGYTF. DNA for the CDR3: TGTGCCAGCAGCCGGAGACAGGACTATGGCTACACCTTC.

The V gene is TRBV7-9, the J gene TRBJ2-7, with 10 bases identical to TRBD1. The junction had 5 bases not matched to a gene; V was cut back by 5 bases and J by 4 bases. The CDR3 runs to 14 residues. CDR1 is SEHNR and CDR2 is FQNEAQ in the germline V gene (reference sequence). The CDR3 here is CASSDRGQGYEQYF. CDR3 DNA sequence: TGTGCCAGCAGCGACAGGGGGCAGGGGTACGAGCAGTACTTC.